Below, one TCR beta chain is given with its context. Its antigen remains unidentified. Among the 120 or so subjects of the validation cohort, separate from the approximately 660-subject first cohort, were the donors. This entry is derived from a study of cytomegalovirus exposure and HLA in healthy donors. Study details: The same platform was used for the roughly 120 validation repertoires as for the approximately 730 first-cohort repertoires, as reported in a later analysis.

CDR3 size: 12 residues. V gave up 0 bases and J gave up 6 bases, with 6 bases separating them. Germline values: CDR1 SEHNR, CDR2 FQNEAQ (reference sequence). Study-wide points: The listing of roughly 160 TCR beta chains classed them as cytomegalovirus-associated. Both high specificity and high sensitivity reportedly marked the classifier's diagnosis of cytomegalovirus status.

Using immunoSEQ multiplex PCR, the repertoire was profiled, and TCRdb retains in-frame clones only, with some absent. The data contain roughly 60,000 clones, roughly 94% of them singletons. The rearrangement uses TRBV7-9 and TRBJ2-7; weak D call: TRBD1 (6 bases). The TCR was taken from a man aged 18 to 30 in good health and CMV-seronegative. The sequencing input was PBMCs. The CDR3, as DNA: TGTGCCAGCAGCTTAGCGACAGGCGAGCAGTACTTC. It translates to CASSLATGEQYF.